Following are 6 T cell receptor beta chains from one sample sequenced in a study of blood T cell repertoires in COVID-19. TCRdb's copy holds only in-frame clones and misses some; the assay was immunoSEQ multiplex PCR. The sample has 250,000 to 300,000 clones; around 80% are singletons. Sample: peripheral blood. The source is a man in his 60s with acute or convalescent COVID-19.

This chain uses TRBV5-4 with TRBJ2-3, with 9 bases aligning to TRBD1. Germline lookup yields CDR1 SGHNT and CDR2 YYREEE (reference sequence). V was clipped by 4 bases and J by 2 bases; unmatched bases: 14. This CDR3 is 18 amino acids long. The CDR3 coding sequence is TGTGCCAGCAGCCCGGGTGGACAGGGGAGGATCTTCACAGATACGCAGTATTTT. Residues: CASSPGGQGRIFTDTQYF.

The chain employs TRBV5-1 and TRBJ2-5, with 8 bases fitting TRBD1. V gave up 3 bases and J gave up 5 bases; unmatched junction bases: 6. Germline lookup yields CDR1 SGHRS and CDR2 YFSETQ. CDR3 length: 14 residues. The CDR3 region has the DNA TGCGCCAGCAGCTCCAGGGGGCGAGAGGAGACCCAGTACTTC. Residues: CASSSRGREETQYF.

The chain uses TRBV7-2 and TRBJ2-3, with D uncertain. Per germline, CDR1 SGHTA and CDR2 FQGNSA. V shed 3 bases and J shed 2 bases, with 3 bases lying between them. The CDR3 is made up of 12 amino acids. CDR3 amino acids: CASSLYTDTQYF. As DNA, the CDR3 is TGTGCCAGCAGCTTGTACACAGATACGCAGTATTTT.

The CDR3: CASSLRLGEGNQPQHF. The CDR3 nucleotides are TGTGCCAGCAGTTTACGCCTCGGGGAAGGGAATCAGCCCCAGCATTTT. This chain uses TRBV27 with TRBJ1-5; D gene unclear. V gave up 2 bases and J gave up 4 bases, with 15 bases separating them. The CDR3 length is 16 residues. From germline, CDR1 is MNHEY and CDR2 SMNVEV (reference sequence).

The CDR3 region is CSVAARGSTDTQYF. CDR3 sequence (DNA): TGCAGCGTCGCGGCCCGGGGGAGCACAGATACGCAGTATTTT. V gene TRBV29-1 combines with J gene TRBJ2-3; D is perhaps TRBD2 (6 bases). CDR3 length: 14 amino acids. Trimming pared 6 bases from V and 0 bases from J, leaving 13 bases between. Per the germline V gene, CDR1 is SQVTM and CDR2 is ANQGSEA.

The chain couples TRBV5-6 to TRBJ2-2, with 9 bases matching TRBD1. Per the germline V gene, CDR1 is SGHDT and CDR2 is YYEEEE. The CDR3 runs 16 residues. V dropped 4 bases and J dropped 3; count of bases not matched to a gene: 7. CDR3 protein: CASSVGQGRHTGELFF. CDR3 sequence (DNA): TGTGCCAGCAGCGTGGGACAGGGAAGGCACACCGGGGAGCTGTTTTTT. Complete variable domain (other parts from reference TRBV5-6 and TRBJ2-2): DAGVTQSPTHLIKTRGQQVTLRCSPKSGHDTVSWYQQALGQGPQFIFQYYEEEERQRGNFPDRFSGHQFPNYSSELNVNALLLGDSALYLCASSVGQGRHTGELFFGEGSRLTVL.